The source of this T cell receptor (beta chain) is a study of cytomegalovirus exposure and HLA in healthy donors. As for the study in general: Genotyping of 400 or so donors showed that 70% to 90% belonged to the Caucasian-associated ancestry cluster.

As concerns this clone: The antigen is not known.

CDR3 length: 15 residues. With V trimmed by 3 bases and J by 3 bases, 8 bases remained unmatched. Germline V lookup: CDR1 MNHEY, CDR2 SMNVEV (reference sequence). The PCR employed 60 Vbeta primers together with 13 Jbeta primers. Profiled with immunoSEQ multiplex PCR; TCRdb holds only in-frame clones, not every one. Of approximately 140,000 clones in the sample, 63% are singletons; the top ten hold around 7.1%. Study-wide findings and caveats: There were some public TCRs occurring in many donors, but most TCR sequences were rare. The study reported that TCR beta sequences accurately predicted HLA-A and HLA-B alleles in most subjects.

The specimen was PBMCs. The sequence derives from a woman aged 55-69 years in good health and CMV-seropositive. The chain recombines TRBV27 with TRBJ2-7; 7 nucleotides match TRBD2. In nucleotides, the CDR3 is TGTGCCAGCAGTTTGATCGGGACTATCCTCTACGAGCAGTACTTC. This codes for CASSLIGTILYEQYF.